A single T cell receptor beta chain is shown here with its context. From germline, CDR1 is MNHNY and CDR2 SVGAGI (reference sequence). The CDR3 extends over 15 amino acids. The V gene lost 6 bases and the J gene lost 4 bases, with 16 bases spanning the gap. The repertoire was sequenced with immunoSEQ multiplex PCR; TCRdb's copy has only in-frame clones and lacks some. The table records 40,000 to 65,000 clones, roughly 80% of them present only once. This specimen comes from a study of T cell clones after liver transplantation. The genes are TRBV6-6 and TRBJ1-3; D might be TRBD1 (6 bases). This specimen consisted of CD4+ T cells from blood, obtained before liver transplant. The receptor was isolated from a human donor who received a liver transplant. The CDR3 sequence is CASSYVSGAGNTIYF. The CDR3 DNA is TGTGCCAGCAGCTACGTTTCAGGGGCCGGAAACACCATATATTTT.